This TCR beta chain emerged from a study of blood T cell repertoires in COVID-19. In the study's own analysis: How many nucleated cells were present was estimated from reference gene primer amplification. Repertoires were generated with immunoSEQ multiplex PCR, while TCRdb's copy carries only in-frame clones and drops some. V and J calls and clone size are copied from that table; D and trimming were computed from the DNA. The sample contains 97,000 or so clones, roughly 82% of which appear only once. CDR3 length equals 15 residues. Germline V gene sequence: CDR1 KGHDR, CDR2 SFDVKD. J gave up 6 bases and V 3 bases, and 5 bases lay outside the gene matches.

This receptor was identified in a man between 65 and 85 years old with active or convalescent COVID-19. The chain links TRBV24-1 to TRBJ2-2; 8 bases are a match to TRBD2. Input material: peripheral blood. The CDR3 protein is CATSDAGGQAGELFF. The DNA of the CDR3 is TGTGCCACCAGTGATGCGGGGGGCCAGGCCGGGGAGCTGTTTTTT.